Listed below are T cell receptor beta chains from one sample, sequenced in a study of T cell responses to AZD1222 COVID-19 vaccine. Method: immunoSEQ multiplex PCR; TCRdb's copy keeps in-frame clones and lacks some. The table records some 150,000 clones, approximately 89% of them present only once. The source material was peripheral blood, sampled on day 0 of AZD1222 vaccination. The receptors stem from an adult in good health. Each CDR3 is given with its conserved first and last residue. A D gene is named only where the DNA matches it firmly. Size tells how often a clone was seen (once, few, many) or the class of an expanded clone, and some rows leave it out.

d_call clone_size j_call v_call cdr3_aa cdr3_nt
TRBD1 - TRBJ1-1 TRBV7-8 CASSRDRGPNTEAFF TGTGCCAGCAGCCGGGACAGGGGACCGAACACTGAAGCTTTCTTT
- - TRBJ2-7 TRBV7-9 CASSSPGTYEQYF TGTGCCAGCAGCTCCCCGGGGACCTACGAGCAGTACTTC
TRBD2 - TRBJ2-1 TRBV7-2 CASSLSYRGGPREQFF TGTGCCAGCAGCTTATCATACCGGGGGGGGCCCCGTGAGCAGTTCTTC
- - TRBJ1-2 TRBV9 CASSVGPIARYGYTF TGTGCCAGCAGCGTAGGACCGATCGCCCGCTATGGCTACACCTTC
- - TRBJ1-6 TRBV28 CASSFGISLHF TGTGCCAGCAGCTTTGGGATTTCCCTCCACTTT
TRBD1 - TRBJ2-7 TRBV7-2 CASSWKGIGQGPYEQYF TGTGCCAGCAGCTGGAAAGGGATAGGACAGGGCCCCTACGAGCAGTACTTC
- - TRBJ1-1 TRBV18 CASSPRFVAGAGNTEAFF TGTGCCAGCTCACCACGATTCGTTGCGGGCGCAGGGAACACTGAAGCTTTCTTT
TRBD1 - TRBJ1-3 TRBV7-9 CASSHRGPGNTIYF TGTGCCAGCAGCCACAGGGGGCCAGGAAACACCATATATTTT
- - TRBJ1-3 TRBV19 CASSIHGETGSGNTIYF TGTGCCAGTAGTATTCATGGGGAGACCGGCTCTGGAAACACCATATATTTT
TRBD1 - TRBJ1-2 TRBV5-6 CASSPWTGYYGYTF TGTGCCAGCAGCCCCTGGACAGGTTACTATGGCTACACCTTC
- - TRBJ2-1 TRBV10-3 CAISSGPSYNEQFF TGTGCCATCAGTTCGGGGCCCTCGTACAATGAGCAGTTCTTC
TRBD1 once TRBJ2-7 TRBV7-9 CASSLGQGALYEQYF TGTGCCAGCAGCTTGGGACAGGGGGCCTTATACGAGCAGTACTTC
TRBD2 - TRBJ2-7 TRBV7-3 CANDAATSGGAAEQYF TGTGCCAACGATGCCGCGACTAGCGGGGGGGCCGCCGAGCAGTACTTC
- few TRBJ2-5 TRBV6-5 CASSYDGGSKTQYF TGTGCCAGCAGTTACGATGGGGGATCGAAGACCCAGTACTTC
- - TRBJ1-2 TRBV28 CASNPRIPGGWGGYTF TGTGCCAGCAACCCCAGGATTCCGGGGGGCTGGGGGGGCTACACCTTC
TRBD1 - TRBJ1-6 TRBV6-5 CASSYSTGPYNSPLHF TGTGCCAGCAGTTACTCGACAGGGCCCTATAATTCACCCCTCCACTTT
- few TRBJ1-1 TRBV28 CASSLTSLNTEAFF TGTGCCAGCAGTTTGACATCCTTAAACACTGAAGCTTTCTTT
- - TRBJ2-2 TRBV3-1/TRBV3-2 CASSQQGAGELFF TGTGCCAGCAGCCAGCAGGGCGCCGGGGAGCTGTTTTTT
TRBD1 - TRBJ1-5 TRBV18 CASSPNGQAWDSNQPQHF TGTGCCAGCTCACCTAACGGACAGGCTTGGGATAGCAATCAGCCCCAGCATTTT
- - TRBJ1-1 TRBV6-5 CASSPQVLNTEAFF TGTGCCAGCAGCCCCCAGGTGTTGAACACTGAAGCTTTCTTT
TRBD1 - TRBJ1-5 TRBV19 CASAPGTGMGQPQHF TGTGCCAGCGCCCCTGGGACAGGGATGGGACAGCCCCAGCATTTT
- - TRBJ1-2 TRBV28 CASSLEGAGFNYGYTF TGTGCCAGCAGTTTGGAAGGCGCAGGGTTCAACTATGGCTACACCTTC
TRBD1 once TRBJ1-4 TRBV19 CASSGRGTGDEKLFF TGTGCCAGTAGTGGCCGGGGGACAGGGGATGAAAAACTGTTTTTT
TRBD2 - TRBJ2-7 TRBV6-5 CASSYSRGAYEQYF TGTGCCAGCAGTTACTCGCGGGGGGCCTACGAGCAGTACTTC
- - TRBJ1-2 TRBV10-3 CAISPDFTGGYTF TGTGCCATCAGTCCGGACTTCACGGGGGGCTACACCTTC
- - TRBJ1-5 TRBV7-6 CASSSGPPSNQPQHF TGTGCCAGCAGCTCCGGGCCCCCAAGTAATCAGCCCCAGCATTTT
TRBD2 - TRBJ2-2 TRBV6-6 CATTGAGGPVTGELFF TGTGCCACCACGGGAGCGGGGGGGCCTGTCACCGGGGAGCTGTTTTTT
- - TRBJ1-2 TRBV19 CASSIRNYGYTF TGTGCCAGTAGTATAAGGAACTATGGCTACACCTTC
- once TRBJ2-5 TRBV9 CASSVREETQYF TGTGCCAGCAGCGTGAGGGAAGAGACCCAGTACTTC
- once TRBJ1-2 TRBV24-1 CATNPRGFYGYTF TGTGCCACCAATCCCAGAGGGTTTTATGGCTACACCTTC
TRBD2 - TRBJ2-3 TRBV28 CASLTSAGDTQYF TGTGCCAGTCTGACTAGCGCGGGAGATACGCAGTATTTT
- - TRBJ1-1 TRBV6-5 CASSTGQINTEAFF TGTGCCAGCAGTACCGGACAGATTAACACTGAAGCTTTCTTT
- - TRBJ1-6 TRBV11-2 CASSLPSGSLHF TGTGCCAGCAGCCTCCCCTCAGGGTCGCTCCACTTT
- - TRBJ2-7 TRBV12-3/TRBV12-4 CASSFGHEQYF TGTGCCAGCAGTTTCGGGCACGAGCAGTACTTC
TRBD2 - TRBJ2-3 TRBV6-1 CASSGLLAGATDTQYF TGTGCCAGCAGTGGCCTCCTAGCGGGGGCCACAGATACGCAGTATTTT
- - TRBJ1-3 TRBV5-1 CASSLVSASSGNTIYF TGCGCCAGCAGCTTGGTTTCCGCTTCCTCTGGAAACACCATATATTTT
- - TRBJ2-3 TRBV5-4 CASSMDRDTQYF TGTGCCAGCAGTATGGACAGAGATACGCAGTATTTT
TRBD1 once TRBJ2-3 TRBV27 CASSLGDADRGRDTQYF TGTGCCAGCAGTTTAGGGGACGCTGACAGGGGGCGAGATACGCAGTATTTT